Reported below is one T cell receptor beta chain. This clone was recorded many times. Its recognized antigen is unknown. Within one base of it there is no much larger clone, and no base qualities were kept. These data are taken from a study of metastatic and nonmetastatic thyroid tumors (dated by TCRdb to 2018 to 2020). About the study as a whole: Repertoires were compared across peripheral blood and tumor or nodule tissue samples from malignant and benign thyroid patients.

The junction shows trimming of 0 bases on V and 3 bases on J, and the gene matches do not reach 9 bases of it. The CDR3 holds 16 amino acids from the cysteine to the phenylalanine. Only the CDR3 DNA is retained, 48 bases long and in frame from the first base. CDR1 and CDR2 (DFQATT, SNEGSKA) derive from the germline V gene (reference sequence). No treatment had been received by any patient before thyroid surgery. Using T-cell receptor beta sequencing, the researchers looked back retrospectively at clinical samples from patients, gathered between about 2011 and 2019. Broad study findings and their caveats: In both blood and tumor samples, TCR beta diversity was reported to be significantly higher in malignant tumors than in benign nodules.

The library was built by means of PCR. This sample was sequenced with an Illumina HiSeq 4000. The TCR beta-chain CDR3 region of each patient was profiled by high-throughput sequencing. The paper's processing steps were these. The researchers built a classifier to tell apart papillary thyroid cancer patients with distant metastasis, based on CDR3 differences among clinicopathological groups. Repertoire diversity was assessed with the Shannon index, and tumor-blood repertoire similarity with the Morisita-Horn index. Clones were called with MiXCR by TCRdb after fastp trimmed the public reads at Q25, and only in-frame beta chains were retained. What appears here as the V and J calls and clone size reflects TCRdb's work, not the paper's. The sample profile shows over 6,500 clones; 2.5% to 3.5% of them were found once. Approximately 16% of the sample is in the top ten clones.

The sequence derives from a female donor with papillary thyroid cancer or a benign thyroid nodule (not recorded which). Some clones in this sample may be carry-over from other donors' samples. Recombination connected TRBV20-1 to TRBJ2-7; TRBD2 aligns with 9 central bases. The sequenced material came from tumor tissue. The CDR3 region has the sequence CSAREGRSSGIYEQYF. The DNA is TGCAGTGCTAGAGAAGGTCGGTCTAGCGGGATCTACGAGCAGTACTTC.